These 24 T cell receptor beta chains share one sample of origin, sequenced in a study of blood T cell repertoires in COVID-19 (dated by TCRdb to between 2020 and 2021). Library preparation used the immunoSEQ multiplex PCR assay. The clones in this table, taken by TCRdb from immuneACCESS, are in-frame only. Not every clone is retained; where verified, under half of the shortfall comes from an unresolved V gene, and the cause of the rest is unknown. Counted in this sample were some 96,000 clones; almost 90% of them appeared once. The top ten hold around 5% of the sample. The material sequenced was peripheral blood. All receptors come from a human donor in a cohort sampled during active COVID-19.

The CDR3 loop is CSASPPWSSYEQYF. CDR3 in DNA: TGCAGTGCTAGTCCGCCCTGGAGCTCCTACGAGCAGTACTTC. The chain carries TRBV20-1 and TRBJ2-7; D ambiguous. V dropped 3 bases and J dropped 0 bases, with 12 bases sitting between them. CDR3 length equals 14 residues. The germline gives CDR1 DFQATT, CDR2 SNEGSKA (reference sequence).

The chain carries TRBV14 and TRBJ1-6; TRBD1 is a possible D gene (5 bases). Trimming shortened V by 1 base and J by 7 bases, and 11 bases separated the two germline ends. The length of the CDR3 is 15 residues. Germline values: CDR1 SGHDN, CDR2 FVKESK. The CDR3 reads CASSQGAGLNSPLHF. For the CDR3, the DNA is TGTGCCAGCAGCCAAGGGGCAGGGTTAAATTCACCCCTCCACTTT.

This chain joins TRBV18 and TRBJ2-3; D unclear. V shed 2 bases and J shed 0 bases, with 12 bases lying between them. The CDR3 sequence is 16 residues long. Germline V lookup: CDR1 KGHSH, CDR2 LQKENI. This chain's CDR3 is CASSPVTAPSTDTQYF. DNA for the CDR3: TGTGCCAGCTCACCAGTAACAGCTCCTAGCACAGATACGCAGTATTTT.

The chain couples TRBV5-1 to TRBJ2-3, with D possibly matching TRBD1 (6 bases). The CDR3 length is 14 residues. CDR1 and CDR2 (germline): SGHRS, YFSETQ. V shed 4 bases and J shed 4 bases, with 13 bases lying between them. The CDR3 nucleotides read TGCGCCAGCAGCCCTACTTACAGGGCAGATACGCAGTATTTT. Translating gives CASSPTYRADTQYF.

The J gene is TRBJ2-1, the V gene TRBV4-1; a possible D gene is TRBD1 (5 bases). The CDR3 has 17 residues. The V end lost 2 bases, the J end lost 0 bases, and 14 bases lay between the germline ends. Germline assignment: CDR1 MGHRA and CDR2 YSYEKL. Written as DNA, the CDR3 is TGCGCCAGCAGCCAATCCGGGTTCGACAGCTCCTACAATGAGCAGTTCTTC. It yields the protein CASSQSGFDSSYNEQFF.

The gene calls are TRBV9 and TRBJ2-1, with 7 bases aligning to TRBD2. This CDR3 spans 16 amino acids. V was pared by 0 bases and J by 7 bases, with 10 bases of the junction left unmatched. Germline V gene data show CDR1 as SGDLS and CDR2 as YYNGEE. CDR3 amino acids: CASSVGAGDGENEQFF. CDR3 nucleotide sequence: TGTGCCAGCAGCGTAGGCGCGGGAGACGGAGAGAATGAGCAGTTCTTC.

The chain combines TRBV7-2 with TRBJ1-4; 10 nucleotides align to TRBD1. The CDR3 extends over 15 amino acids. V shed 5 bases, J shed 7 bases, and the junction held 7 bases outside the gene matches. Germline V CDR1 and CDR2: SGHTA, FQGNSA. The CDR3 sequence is CASSTRQGAGEKLFF. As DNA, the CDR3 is TGTGCCAGCAGCACTAGACAGGGGGCGGGTGAAAAACTGTTTTTT.

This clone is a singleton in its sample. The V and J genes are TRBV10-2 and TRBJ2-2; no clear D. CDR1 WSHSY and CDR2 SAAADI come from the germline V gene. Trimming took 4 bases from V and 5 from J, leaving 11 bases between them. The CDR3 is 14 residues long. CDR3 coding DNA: TGCGCCAGCAGTGGGGCAGCCCAAACCGGGGAGCTGTTTTTT. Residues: CASSGAAQTGELFF.

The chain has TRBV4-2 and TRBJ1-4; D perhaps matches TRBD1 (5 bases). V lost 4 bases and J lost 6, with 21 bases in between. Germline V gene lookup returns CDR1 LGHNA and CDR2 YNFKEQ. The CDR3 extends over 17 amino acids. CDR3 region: CASSPGERTRVYEKLFF. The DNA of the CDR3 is TGTGCCAGCAGCCCGGGTGAACGGACAAGGGTATATGAAAAACTGTTTTTT.

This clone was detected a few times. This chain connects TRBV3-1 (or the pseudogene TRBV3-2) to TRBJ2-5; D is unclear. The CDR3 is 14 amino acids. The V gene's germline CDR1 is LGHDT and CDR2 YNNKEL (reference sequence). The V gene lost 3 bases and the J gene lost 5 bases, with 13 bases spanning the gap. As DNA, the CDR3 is TGTGCCAGCAGCCACTCCACTTCCCGGGAGACCCAGTACTTC. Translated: CASSHSTSRETQYF.

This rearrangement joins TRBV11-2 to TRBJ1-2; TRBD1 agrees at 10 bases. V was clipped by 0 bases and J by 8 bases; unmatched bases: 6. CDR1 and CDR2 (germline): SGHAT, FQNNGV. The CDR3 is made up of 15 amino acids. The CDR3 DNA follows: TGTGCCAGCAGCTTAGACCCGACAGGGGGCAAGGGCTACACCTTC. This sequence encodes CASSLDPTGGKGYTF.

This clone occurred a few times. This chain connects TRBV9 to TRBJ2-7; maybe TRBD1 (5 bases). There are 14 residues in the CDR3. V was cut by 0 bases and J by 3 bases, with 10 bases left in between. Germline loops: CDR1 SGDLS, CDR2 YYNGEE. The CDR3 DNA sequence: TGTGCCAGCAGCGTAGGACAGAAAGGCTACGAGCAGTACTTC. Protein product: CASSVGQKGYEQYF.

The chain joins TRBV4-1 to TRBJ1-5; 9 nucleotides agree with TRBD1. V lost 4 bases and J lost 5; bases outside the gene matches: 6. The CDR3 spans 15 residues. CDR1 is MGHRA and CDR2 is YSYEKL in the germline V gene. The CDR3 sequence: CASSRSGDRDQPQHF. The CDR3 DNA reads TGCGCCAGCAGCCGGAGCGGGGACAGGGATCAGCCCCAGCATTTT.

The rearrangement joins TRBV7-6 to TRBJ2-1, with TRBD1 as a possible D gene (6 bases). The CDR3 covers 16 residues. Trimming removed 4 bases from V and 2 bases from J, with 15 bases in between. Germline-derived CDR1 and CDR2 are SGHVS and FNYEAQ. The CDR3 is CASSSSLAGAYNEQFF. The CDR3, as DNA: TGTGCCAGCAGCTCCTCTCTGGCAGGGGCCTACAATGAGCAGTTCTTC.

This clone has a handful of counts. CDR3 loop: CASSLGGTGNTEAFF. CDR3 coding DNA: TGTGCCAGCAGCCTCGGCGGGACAGGGAACACTGAAGCTTTCTTT. This chain links TRBV11-2 with TRBJ1-1, with TRBD1 matching over 8 bases. The junction had 6 bases not matched to a gene; V was cut back by 5 bases and J by 1 base. The germline CDR1 and CDR2 sequences are SGHAT and FQNNGV. The CDR3 is made up of 15 amino acids.

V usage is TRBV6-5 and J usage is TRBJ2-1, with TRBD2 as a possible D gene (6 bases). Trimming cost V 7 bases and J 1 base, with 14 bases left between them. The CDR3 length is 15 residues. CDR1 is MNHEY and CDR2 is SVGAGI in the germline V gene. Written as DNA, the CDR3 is TGTGCCAGCACGCGTACGGGAGAGTCCTACAATGAGCAGTTCTTC. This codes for CASTRTGESYNEQFF.

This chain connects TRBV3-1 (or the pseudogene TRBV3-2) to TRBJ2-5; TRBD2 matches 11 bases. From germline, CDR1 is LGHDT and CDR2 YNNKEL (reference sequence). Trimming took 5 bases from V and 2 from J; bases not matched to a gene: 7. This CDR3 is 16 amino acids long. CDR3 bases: TGTGCCAGCAGCTTACGACTAGCGGGAACACAAGAGACCCAGTACTTC. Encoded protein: CASSLRLAGTQETQYF.

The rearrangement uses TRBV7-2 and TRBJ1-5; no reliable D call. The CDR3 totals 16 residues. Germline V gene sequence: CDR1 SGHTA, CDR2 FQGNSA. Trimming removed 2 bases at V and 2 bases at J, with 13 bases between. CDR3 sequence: CASSLPSTGGNQPQHF. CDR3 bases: TGTGCCAGCAGCTTACCGTCGACGGGAGGCAATCAGCCCCAGCATTTT.

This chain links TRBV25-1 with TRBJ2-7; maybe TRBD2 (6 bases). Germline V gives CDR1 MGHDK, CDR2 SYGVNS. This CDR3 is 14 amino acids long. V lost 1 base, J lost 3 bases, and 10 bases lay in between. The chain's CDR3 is CASSESGGSYEQYF. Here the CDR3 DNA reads TGTGCCAGCAGTGAATCCGGGGGTAGCTACGAGCAGTACTTC.

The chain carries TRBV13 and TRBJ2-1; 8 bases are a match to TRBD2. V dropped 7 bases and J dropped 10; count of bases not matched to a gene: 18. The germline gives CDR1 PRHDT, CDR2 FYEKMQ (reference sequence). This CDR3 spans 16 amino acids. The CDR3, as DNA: TGTGCCAGCACCAAAGCAGGACTAGCAGGCCTGAGGGAGCAGTTCTTC. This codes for CASTKAGLAGLREQFF.

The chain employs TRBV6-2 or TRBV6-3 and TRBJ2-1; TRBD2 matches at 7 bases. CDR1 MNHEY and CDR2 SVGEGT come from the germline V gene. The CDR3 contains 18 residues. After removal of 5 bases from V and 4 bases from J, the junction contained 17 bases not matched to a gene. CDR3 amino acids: CASSPLNEILARYNEQFF. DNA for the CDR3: TGTGCCAGCAGTCCCCTAAATGAGATACTAGCGCGATACAATGAGCAGTTCTTC.

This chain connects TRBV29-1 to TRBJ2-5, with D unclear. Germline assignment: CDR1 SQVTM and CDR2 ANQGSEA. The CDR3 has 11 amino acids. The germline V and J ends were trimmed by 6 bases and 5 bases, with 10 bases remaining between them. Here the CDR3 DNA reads TGCAGCGTCGGTAATCTGGAGACCCAGTACTTC. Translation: CSVGNLETQYF.

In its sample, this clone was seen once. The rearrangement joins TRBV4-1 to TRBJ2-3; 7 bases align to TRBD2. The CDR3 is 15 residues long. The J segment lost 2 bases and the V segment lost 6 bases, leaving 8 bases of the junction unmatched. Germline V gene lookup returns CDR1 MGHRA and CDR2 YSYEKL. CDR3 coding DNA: TGCGCCAGCAGAGAATGGGAGCGGGACACAGATACGCAGTATTTT. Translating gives CASREWERDTDTQYF.

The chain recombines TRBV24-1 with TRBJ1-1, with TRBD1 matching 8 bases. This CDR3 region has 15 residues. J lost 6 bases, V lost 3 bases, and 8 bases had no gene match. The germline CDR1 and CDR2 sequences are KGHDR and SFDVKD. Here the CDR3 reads CATSDADRERAEAFF. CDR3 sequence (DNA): TGTGCCACCAGTGATGCGGACAGGGAAAGAGCTGAAGCTTTCTTT.